The 17 T cell receptor beta chains below come from one sample, sequenced in a study of shared clonotypes between healthy human individuals. Measured with immunoSEQ multiplex PCR; TCRdb has only the in-frame clones, and not every one. The sample has about 2.4 million clones, more than 85% seen once. Sequenced material: naive CD4+ T cells from PBMCs. The subset denotes: CD45RA+ positively selected. These receptors all stem from a man between 18 and 35 years old in good health. Some clones in this sample may be carry-over from other donors' samples.

This chain uses TRBV2 with TRBJ2-5, with D hard to call. The CDR3 has 14 amino acids. Germline CDR1 reads SNHLY; CDR2 reads FYNNEI. V dropped 7 bases and J dropped 7 bases, with 19 bases sitting between them. Here the CDR3 DNA reads TGTGCCAGCACCGACCCCCAAGGGTCGGGGACCCAGTACTTC. Amino acid sequence: CASTDPQGSGTQYF.

The CDR3 bases are TGCAGCGTTGGGTGGACAGCAGATACCTACGAGCAGTACTTC. The encoded protein is CSVGWTADTYEQYF. The V gene is TRBV29-1, the J gene TRBJ2-5; weak D call: TRBD1 (6 bases). The last part of the DNA fits TRBJ2-7 better; the J call may be wrong. There are 14 residues in the CDR3. Per the germline V gene, CDR1 is SQVTM and CDR2 is ANQGSEA.

The chain is built from TRBV15 and TRBJ2-3, with 9 bases lining up with TRBD1. J lost 3 bases, V lost 6 bases, and 7 bases had no gene match. Germline V gene lookup returns CDR1 LNHNV and CDR2 YYDKDF (reference sequence). This CDR3 is 15 amino acids long. CDR3 sequence: CATRRDRAWTDTQYF. The CDR3 region has the DNA TGTGCCACCAGGAGGGACAGGGCTTGGACAGATACGCAGTATTTT.

The rearrangement uses TRBV4-1 and TRBJ2-1; TRBD2 agrees at 13 bases. Germline V gives CDR1 MGHRA, CDR2 YSYEKL. The CDR3 consists of 19 residues. V gave up 1 base and J gave up 7 bases; unmatched junction bases: 13. The DNA for the CDR3 is TGCGCCAGCAGCCAAGTACTAGCGGGAGGGCCATCCGTATTTAATGAGCAGTTCTTC. Translating gives CASSQVLAGGPSVFNEQFF.

The V gene is TRBV7-8, the J gene TRBJ1-4; TRBD1 agrees at 12 bases. This CDR3 region has 20 residues. Germline values: CDR1 SGHVS, CDR2 FQNEAQ. V dropped 2 bases and J dropped 0; count of bases not matched to a gene: 10. The CDR3 DNA reads TGTGCCAGCAGCTTAACCGGGACAGGGGGCAGGGGGCCAACTAATGAAAAACTGTTTTTT. It encodes CASSLTGTGGRGPTNEKLFF. Looking up the rest from reference TRBV7-8 and TRBJ1-4 gives the full variable domain: GAGVSQSPRYKVAKRGQDVALRCDPISGHVSLFWYQQALGQGPEFLTYFQNEAQLDKSGLPSDRFFAERPEGSVSTLKIQRTQQEDSAVYLCASSLTGTGGRGPTNEKLFFGSGTQLSVL.

The J gene is TRBJ2-2, the V gene TRBV19; 14 bases match TRBD2. V lost 3 bases, J lost 5 bases, and 2 bases stayed unmatched. Germline values: CDR1 LNHDA, CDR2 SQIVND (reference sequence). The CDR3 is 16 amino acids. CDR3 bases: TGTGCCAGTAGTATCGGACTAGCGGGAGGTACCGGGGAGCTGTTTTTT. As protein: CASSIGLAGGTGELFF.

The chain employs TRBV10-3 and TRBJ2-3; no firm D call. The V and J ends lost 2 bases and 7 bases respectively, with 7 bases between them. The CDR3 sequence is 12 residues long. Germline CDR1 reads ENHRY; CDR2 reads SYGVKD. The CDR3 reads CAISEDTHTQYF. The CDR3 DNA follows: TGTGCCATCAGTGAGGACACCCATACGCAGTATTTT.

The CDR3: CSVRTGLNYGYTF. The CDR3 DNA follows: TGCAGCGTTCGAACAGGACTAAACTATGGCTACACCTTC. V gene TRBV29-1 combines with J gene TRBJ1-2, with D possibly TRBD1 on 5 matching bases. Per the germline V gene, CDR1 is SQVTM and CDR2 is ANQGSEA. The V and J ends lost 5 bases and 2 bases respectively, with 12 bases between them. This CDR3 has 13 residues. The full variable domain, completed using reference TRBV29-1 and TRBJ1-2, is SAVISQKPSRDICQRGTSLTIQCQVDSQVTMMFWYRQQPGQSLTLIATANQGSEATYESGFVIDKFPISRPNLTFSTLTVSNMSPEDSSIYLCSVRTGLNYGYTFGSGTRLTVV.

J is TRBJ1-1 and V is TRBV9; D call uncertain. Germline lookup yields CDR1 SGDLS and CDR2 YYNGEE. Trimming removed 4 bases from V and 5 bases from J, with 12 bases in between. The CDR3 runs to 13 residues. The CDR3 reads CASSSAPWTEAFF. The DNA for the CDR3 is TGTGCCAGCAGCTCGGCCCCGTGGACTGAAGCTTTCTTT.

About this clone itself: This sample includes further DNA sequences coding for the same CDR3. The chain recombines TRBV28 with TRBJ2-7; D is ambiguous. The CDR3 contains 12 residues. V lost 2 bases, J lost 4 bases, and 6 bases lay in between. The germline V gene encodes CDR1 MDHEN and CDR2 SYDVKM. The CDR3, as DNA: TGTGCCAGCAGTTTAGACGGGTACGAGCAGTACTTC. This gives the protein CASSLDGYEQYF. The full variable domain, its missing parts supplied by reference TRBV28 and TRBJ2-7, is DVKVTQSSRYLVKRTGEKVFLECVQDMDHENMFWYRQDPGLGLRLIYFSYDVKMKEKGDIPEGYSVSREKKERFSLILESASTNQTSMYLCASSLDGYEQYFGPGTRLTVT.

The V gene is TRBV5-4, the J gene TRBJ2-7; 7 positions agree with TRBD1. The CDR3 loop spans 16 amino acids. After removal of 5 bases from V and 0 bases from J, the junction contained 11 bases not matched to a gene. Looked up from germline, CDR1 is SGHNT and CDR2 is YYREEE (reference sequence). The CDR3 is CASSKPGQRSSYEQYF. In nucleotides, the CDR3 is TGTGCCAGCAGTAAACCGGGACAGCGAAGCTCCTACGAGCAGTACTTC.

For this clone: The same CDR3 also results from other DNA sequences found in this sample. CDR3 DNA sequence: TGTGCCAGCAGCCCCAATACCGGGGAGCTGTTTTTT. This sequence encodes CASSPNTGELFF. The chain joins TRBV7-3 to TRBJ2-2, with unresolved D. CDR1 SGHTA and CDR2 FQGTGA come from the germline V gene. Trimming pared 5 bases from V and 5 bases from J, leaving 6 bases between. The CDR3 totals 12 residues.

This clone has only a few counts. The rearrangement joins TRBV5-6 to TRBJ1-5; the D is unclear. The CDR3 runs 14 residues. The germline V and J ends were trimmed by 1 base and 2 bases, with 7 bases remaining between them. Germline V CDR1 and CDR2: SGHDT, YYEEEE. DNA for the CDR3: TGTGCCAGCAGCTTGATTCAGGGCAATCAGCCCCAGCATTTT. Residues: CASSLIQGNQPQHF. The entire variable domain, with the rest obtained from reference TRBV5-6 and TRBJ1-5, is as follows: DAGVTQSPTHLIKTRGQQVTLRCSPKSGHDTVSWYQQALGQGPQFIFQYYEEEERQRGNFPDRFSGHQFPNYSSELNVNALLLGDSALYLCASSLIQGNQPQHFGDGTRLSIL.

The chain links TRBV7-9 to TRBJ1-2; 7 positions match TRBD1. The CDR3 length is 15 residues. With 0 bases clipped from V and 4 bases from J, the junction kept 5 bases outside the gene matches. Per the germline V gene, CDR1 is SEHNR and CDR2 is FQNEAQ (reference sequence). CDR3 sequence: CASSLAWPGGYGYTF. The CDR3 bases are TGTGCCAGCAGCTTAGCGTGGCCAGGGGGCTATGGCTACACCTTC.

The rearrangement joins TRBV7-9 to TRBJ2-5; D perhaps matches TRBD2 (6 bases). The end of the DNA fits TRBJ2-7 better, so the J call may be wrong. CDR1 SEHNR and CDR2 FQNEAQ come from the germline V gene (reference sequence). The CDR3 is 15 amino acids. CDR3 sequence (DNA): TGTGCCAGCAGCTTATTGTTGGGGGGCTCCTACGAGCAGTACTTC. Its translation: CASSLLLGGSYEQYF.

V gene TRBV4-1 combines with J gene TRBJ2-3, with D perhaps TRBD2 (6 bases). The germline gives CDR1 MGHRA, CDR2 YSYEKL. This CDR3 is built from 18 residues. V was cut by 4 bases and J by 0 bases, with 20 bases left in between. CDR3 in amino acids: CASSPTVRLDSSTDTQYF. The CDR3 bases are TGCGCCAGCAGCCCAACCGTTCGACTAGACTCTAGCACAGATACGCAGTATTTT.

The chain carries TRBV19 and TRBJ1-3; TRBD1 matches at 10 bases. Germline V gives CDR1 LNHDA, CDR2 SQIVND (reference sequence). The V and J ends lost 9 bases and 3 bases, in that order; junction bases with no gene match: 5. CDR3 length equals 14 residues. The CDR3 region has the DNA TGTGCCAGCAGACAGGGGGCAAGTGGAAACACCATATATTTT. It yields the protein CASRQGASGNTIYF.